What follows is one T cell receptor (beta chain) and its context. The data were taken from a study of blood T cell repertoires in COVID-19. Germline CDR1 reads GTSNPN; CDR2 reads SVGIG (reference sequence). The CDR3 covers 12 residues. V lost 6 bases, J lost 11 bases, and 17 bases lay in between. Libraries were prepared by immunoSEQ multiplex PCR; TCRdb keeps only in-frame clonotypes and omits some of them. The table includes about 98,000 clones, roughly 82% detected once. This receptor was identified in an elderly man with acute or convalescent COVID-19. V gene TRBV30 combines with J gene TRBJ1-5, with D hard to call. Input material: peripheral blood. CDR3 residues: CACAAPNLTQHF. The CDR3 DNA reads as TGTGCCTGCGCGGCCCCAAATTTGACCCAGCATTTT. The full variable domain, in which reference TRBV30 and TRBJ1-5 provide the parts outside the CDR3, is SQTIHQWPATLVQPVGSPLSLECTVEGTSNPNLYWYRQAAGRGLQLLFYSVGIGQISSEVPQNLSASRPQDRQFILSSKKLLLSDSGFYLCACAAPNLTQHFGDGTRLSIL.